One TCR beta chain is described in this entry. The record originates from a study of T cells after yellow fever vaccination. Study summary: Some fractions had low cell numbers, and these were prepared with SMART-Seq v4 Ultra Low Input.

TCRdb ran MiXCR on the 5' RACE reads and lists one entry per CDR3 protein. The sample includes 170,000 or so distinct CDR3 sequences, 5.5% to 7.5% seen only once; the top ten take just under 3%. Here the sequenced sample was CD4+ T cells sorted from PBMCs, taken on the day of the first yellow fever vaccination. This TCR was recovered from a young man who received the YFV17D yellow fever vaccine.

The CDR3 loop is CASSLSRLVTDTQYF. CDR3 DNA: TGCGCCAGCAGCCTTTCTAGACTAGTGACAGATACGCAGTATTTT. The chain employs TRBV5-1 and TRBJ2-3; D might be TRBD2 (6 bases). V lost 4 bases to trimming and J lost 3 bases, with 15 bases between them. The CDR3 runs to 15 residues. Germline CDR1 SGHRS, CDR2 YFSETQ.